These 19 T cell receptor beta chains were sequenced from one sample in a study of CD8 T cells in ankylosing spondylitis. TCRdb re-analysed the 5' RACE reads in MiXCR, keeping a single row per CDR3 protein. The repertoire has 290,000 or so distinct CDR3 sequences, about a fifth of them found once; the top ten carry approximately 3.7%. Sample: blood, either unsorted or a sorted T cell fraction (not recorded which). The receptors here all came from a female donor with ankylosing spondylitis or in good health (not recorded which).

Many counts were recorded for this clonotype. The chain is built from TRBV12-3 or TRBV12-4 and TRBJ1-2; no definite D call. Trimming pared 10 bases from V and 0 bases from J, leaving 18 bases between. The CDR3 sequence is 15 residues long. This chain's CDR3 is CATADHHLANYGYTF. The DNA for the CDR3 is TGTGCCACCGCCGACCACCACCTAGCTAACTATGGCTACACCTTC.

The chain joins TRBV28 to TRBJ1-1; no clear D gene. This CDR3 has 15 amino acids. V was shortened by 2 bases and J by 5 bases, with 15 bases between the two germline ends. Germline CDR1 is MDHEN and CDR2 is SYDVKM. In nucleotides, the CDR3 is TGTGCCAGCAGTTTACCCCTGGGCCGGAGTACTGAAGCTTTCTTT. It codes for CASSLPLGRSTEAFF.

This clonotype occurred a few times. This sequence joins TRBV2 and TRBJ2-7; TRBD2 aligns across 8 bases. Germline V lookup: CDR1 SNHLY, CDR2 FYNNEI. The V segment lost 6 bases and the J segment 5 bases; nucleotides outside the gene matches: 12. The CDR3 runs to 15 residues. The DNA for the CDR3 is TGTGCCAGCAGCGACCCGGGACTAGGTCCCCACGAGCAGTACTTC. Translated: CASSDPGLGPHEQYF.

The chain is built from TRBV20-1 and TRBJ1-1; 11 nucleotides match TRBD1. V trimming: 0 bases; J trimming: 4 bases; junction bases outside the gene matches: 4. This CDR3 contains 15 residues. From germline, CDR1 is DFQATT and CDR2 SNEGSKA (reference sequence). CDR3 amino acids: CSARDPGQGGTEAFF. Here the CDR3 DNA reads TGCAGTGCTAGAGATCCGGGACAGGGGGGCACTGAAGCTTTCTTT.

V is TRBV12-3 or TRBV12-4 and J is TRBJ1-2; 7 bases map to TRBD1. V trimming: 2 bases; J trimming: 5 bases; junction bases outside the gene matches: 11. The CDR3 is made up of 16 amino acids. Written as DNA, the CDR3 is TGTGCCAGCAGTTTATTCCGGGACAGCTTGGTTTATGGCTACACCTTC. Protein product: CASSLFRDSLVYGYTF.

This clonotype has more than one count but fewer than ten. The chain joins TRBV29-1 to TRBJ2-1, with D hard to call. The CDR3 runs 10 residues. Trimming removed 3 bases at V and 5 bases at J, with 2 bases between. The germline V gene encodes CDR1 SQVTM and CDR2 ANQGSEA. CDR3: CSVDDNEQFF. The CDR3 DNA reads TGCAGCGTTGATGACAATGAGCAGTTCTTC.

The chain recombines TRBV28 with TRBJ1-4; D ambiguous. Germline CDR1 reads MDHEN; CDR2 reads SYDVKM. V lost 6 bases and J lost 7, with 21 bases in between. This CDR3 is 16 amino acids long. CDR3 in amino acids: CASSPPSSNRGEKLFF. CDR3 bases: TGTGCCAGCAGCCCCCCCAGTTCTAATCGGGGTGAAAAACTGTTTTTT.

This chain joins TRBV4-3 and TRBJ2-7; D may correspond to TRBD1 or TRBD2 (5 bases each). V lost 3 bases to trimming and J lost 2 bases, with 14 bases between them. The V gene's germline CDR1 is LGHNA and CDR2 YSLEER. This CDR3 spans 15 amino acids. The CDR3 is CASSQVRDGPYEQYF. CDR3 nucleotide sequence: TGCGCCAGCAGCCAGGTCCGGGACGGGCCCTACGAGCAGTACTTC.

This clonotype has more than one count but fewer than ten. The chain uses TRBV23-1 and TRBJ1-2; TRBD1 matches at 11 bases. Being an ORF, TRBV23-1 has a function that is uncertain. The junction had 18 bases not matched to a gene; V was cut back by 8 bases and J by 4 bases. CDR3 length: 18 amino acids. CDR3 in amino acids: CASPNARDRGRKIYGYTF. CDR3 DNA sequence: TGCGCCAGCCCTAATGCACGGGACAGGGGGAGGAAAATCTATGGCTACACCTTC.

This clonotype was recorded a few times. The chain carries TRBV10-3 and TRBJ2-3; no definite D call. Trimming took off 2 bases at V and 0 bases at J, with 6 bases between the two ends. Looked up from germline, CDR1 is ENHRY and CDR2 is SYGVKD. CDR3 length: 14 amino acids. CDR3 in DNA: TGTGCCATCAGTGAGAACGCTAGCACAGATACGCAGTATTTT. This translates into CAISENASTDTQYF.

The chain recombines TRBV4-3 with TRBJ2-1; TRBD2 is a possible D gene (7 bases). The CDR3 loop spans 16 amino acids. Between the trimmed V and J ends, which lost 0 bases and 7 bases, there was a span of 16 bases. Germline V CDR1 and CDR2: LGHNA, YSLEER. The CDR3 sequence is CASSQDLGGQRNEQFF. Here the CDR3 DNA reads TGCGCCAGCAGCCAAGATCTGGGGGGGCAGAGGAATGAGCAGTTCTTC.

V usage is TRBV20-1 and J usage is TRBJ2-5; 12 nucleotides line up with TRBD2. Trimming cost V 3 bases and J 6 bases; bases outside gene matches: 2. This CDR3 has 13 residues. Germline V lookup: CDR1 DFQATT, CDR2 SNEGSKA (reference sequence). CDR3 DNA: TGCAGTGCTAGCGGACTAGCGGGACAGACCCAGTACTTC. The encoded protein is CSASGLAGQTQYF.

This clonotype was recorded a few times. The chain combines TRBV5-4 with TRBJ2-1, with no clear D. V was shortened by 0 bases and J by 2 bases, with 12 bases between the two germline ends. The CDR3 spans 16 residues. CDR1 and CDR2 (germline): SGHNT, YYREEE (reference sequence). The CDR3 region has the DNA TGTGCCAGCAGCTTGGTATGGACCTCTACCTACAATGAGCAGTTCTTC. Its protein is CASSLVWTSTYNEQFF. The variable domain in full, completed from reference TRBV5-4 and TRBJ2-1, reads ETGVTQSPTHLIKTRGQQVTLRCSSQSGHNTVSWYQQALGQGPQFIFQYYREEENGRGNFPPRFSGLQFPNYSSELNVNALELDDSALYLCASSLVWTSTYNEQFFGPGTRLTVL.

This rearrangement joins TRBV7-2 to TRBJ2-7, with TRBD2 matching over 10 bases. There are 16 residues in the CDR3. V shed 9 bases and J 2 bases; nucleotides not matched to a gene: 13. The germline V gene has CDR1 SGHTA and CDR2 FQGNSA. DNA for the CDR3: TGTGCCAGTAAAGTTCTAGCGGGAGTTCAGGCCTACGAGCAGTACTTC. Its protein product is CASKVLAGVQAYEQYF. The full variable domain, in which reference TRBV7-2 and TRBJ2-7 provide the parts outside the CDR3, is GAGVSQSPSNKVTEKGKDVELRCDPISGHTALYWYRQSLGQGLEFLIYFQGNSAPDKSGLPSDRFSAERTGGSVSTLTIQRTQQEDSAVYLCASKVLAGVQAYEQYFGPGTRLTVT.

The genes are TRBV20-1 and TRBJ2-5; possible D gene TRBD2, 5 bases. CDR1 is DFQATT and CDR2 is SNEGSKA in the germline V gene (reference sequence). The CDR3 loop spans 15 amino acids. Trimming shortened V by 3 bases and J by 4 bases, and 18 bases separated the two germline ends. This chain's CDR3 is CSARNLAREGETQYF. DNA for the CDR3: TGCAGTGCTAGGAACCTAGCCCGAGAGGGAGAGACCCAGTACTTC.

The rearrangement uses TRBV12-3 or TRBV12-4 and TRBJ1-3; a weak D match, TRBD1 (5 bases). The CDR3 spans 14 residues. Trimming removed 3 bases from V and 4 bases from J, with 10 bases in between. The CDR3 region is CASSFRGGGNTIYF. CDR3 nucleotide sequence: TGTGCCAGCAGTTTTCGGGGGGGAGGAAACACCATATATTTT.

This rearrangement joins TRBV20-1 to TRBJ2-1, with D perhaps TRBD2 (5 bases). V lost 5 bases to trimming and J lost 6 bases, with 14 bases between them. The germline CDR1 and CDR2 sequences are DFQATT and SNEGSKA (reference sequence). The CDR3 consists of 13 residues. The CDR3 region is CSAAPPGINEQFF. CDR3 sequence (DNA): TGCAGTGCTGCCCCCCCCGGGATCAATGAGCAGTTCTTC.

The V and J genes are TRBV20-1 and TRBJ2-3, with TRBD2 matching over 8 bases. Germline V gives CDR1 DFQATT, CDR2 SNEGSKA (reference sequence). The CDR3 spans 14 residues. V trimming: 8 bases; J trimming: 7 bases; junction bases outside the gene matches: 14. CDR3 DNA: TGCAGTATAACGGGAGGGGGGTTATTAAATACGCAGTATTTT. Protein product: CSITGGGLLNTQYF.

This clonotype was seen repeatedly, ten times or more. This chain joins TRBV12-3 or TRBV12-4 and TRBJ2-1; possibly TRBD2 for D (5 bases). V was shortened by 5 bases and J by 7 bases, with 21 bases between the two germline ends. This CDR3 is built from 16 residues. The CDR3 region is CASSAAIRTHWNEQFF. The DNA of the CDR3 is TGTGCCAGCAGTGCTGCGATCCGGACTCACTGGAATGAGCAGTTCTTC.